This T cell receptor beta chain was sequenced during a study of blood T cell repertoires in COVID-19. In this sample, this clone turned up once. Losses at the gene ends were 0 bases for V and 0 bases for J; bases not matched to a gene: 5. CDR1 and CDR2 from the germline V gene are SGHRS and YFSETQ. CDR3 length equals 17 residues. TCRdb's table, derived via immunoSEQ multiplex PCR, lists solely in-frame clones and lacks some. The repertoire holds approximately 52,000 clones, with 80% to 90% as singletons. The sequenced sample consisted of peripheral blood. The chain carries TRBV5-1 and TRBJ2-3, with 9 positions matching TRBD1. The TCR originated in a man between 65 and 85 years old with acute or convalescent COVID-19. The DNA of the CDR3 is TGCGCCAGCAGCTTGGTCGGGACAGGGCAAAGCACAGATACGCAGTATTTT. It encodes CASSLVGTGQSTDTQYF.